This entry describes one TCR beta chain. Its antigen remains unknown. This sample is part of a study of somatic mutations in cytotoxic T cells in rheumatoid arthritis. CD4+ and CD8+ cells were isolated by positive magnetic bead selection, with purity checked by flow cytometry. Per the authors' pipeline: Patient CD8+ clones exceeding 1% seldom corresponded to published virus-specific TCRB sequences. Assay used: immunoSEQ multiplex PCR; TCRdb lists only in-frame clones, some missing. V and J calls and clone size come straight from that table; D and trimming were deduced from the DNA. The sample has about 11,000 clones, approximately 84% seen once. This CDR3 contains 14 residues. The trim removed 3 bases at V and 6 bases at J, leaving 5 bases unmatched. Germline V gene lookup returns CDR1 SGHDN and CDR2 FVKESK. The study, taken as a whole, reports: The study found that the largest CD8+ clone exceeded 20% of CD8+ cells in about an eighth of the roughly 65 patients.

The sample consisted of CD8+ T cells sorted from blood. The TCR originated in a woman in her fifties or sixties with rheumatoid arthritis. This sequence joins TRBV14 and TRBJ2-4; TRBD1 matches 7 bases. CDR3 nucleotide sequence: TGTGCCAGCAGCCAGTACAGGGGTGGAAACATTCAGTACTTC. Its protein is CASSQYRGGNIQYF.